The 26 T cell receptor beta chains below come from one sample, sequenced in a study of cytomegalovirus exposure and HLA in healthy donors. With 60 Vbeta and 13 Jbeta primers, the PCR was carried out. TCRdb's copy holds only in-frame clones and misses some; the assay was immunoSEQ multiplex PCR. The sample records some 170,000 clones, approximately 77% being singletons. Sequencing used PBMCs. Receptor source: a man aged 25-45 years in good health and CMV-seropositive.

This sequence joins TRBV12-5 and TRBJ2-7, with D perhaps TRBD2 (5 bases). The CDR3 has 15 residues. V was trimmed by 4 bases and J by 5 bases, leaving 18 bases between them. Per the germline V gene, CDR1 is LGHNT and CDR2 is FRNRAP. CDR3 nucleotide sequence: TGTGCTAGTGGTTCCCTGCCCTCGGGGAAGGACGAGCAGTACTTC. This gives the protein CASGSLPSGKDEQYF.

V and J are TRBV11-1 and TRBJ2-1, with TRBD2 as a possible D gene (6 bases). V shed 5 bases and J shed 10 bases, with 9 bases lying between them. The CDR3 totals 11 residues. CDR1 is SGHAT, CDR2 FQDESV, per germline (reference sequence). The CDR3: CASSPRDEQFF. The CDR3 nucleotides read TGTGCCAGCAGCCCGCGGGACGAGCAGTTCTTC.

The J gene is TRBJ2-5, the V gene TRBV28, with a possible D match to TRBD1 (6 bases). This CDR3 is 15 amino acids long. V shed 5 bases and J shed 1 base, with 14 bases lying between them. Germline loops: CDR1 MDHEN, CDR2 SYDVKM. CDR3 residues: CASSPRQAFQETQYF. CDR3 coding DNA: TGTGCCAGCAGTCCGAGACAGGCCTTCCAAGAGACCCAGTACTTC.

This clone was counted a single time. The J gene is TRBJ2-3, the V gene TRBV12-2; the table's D call, TRBD2, was not checked against the DNA. TRBV12-2 is a recognized pseudogene. This CDR3 is 17 amino acids long. For the CDR3, the DNA is TGTGCAAGTCGCTTAGGCTTTTCGGGGGGAATTACAGATACGCAGTATTTT. Translated, it gives CASRLGFSGGITDTQYF.

This sequence joins TRBV10-3 and TRBJ2-1; TRBD2 matches 9 bases. The CDR3 contains 18 residues. Germline trimming cut 4 bases from V and 5 bases from J; bases unmatched to any gene: 15. Looked up from germline, CDR1 is ENHRY and CDR2 is SYGVKD. The CDR3 nucleotides read TGTGCCATCAGTGGTTCCGGTCTAGCGGGGAGAGGAGACAATGAGCAGTTCTTC. This translates into CAISGSGLAGRGDNEQFF.

V is TRBV28 and J is TRBJ1-2; D unclear. Per the germline V gene, CDR1 is MDHEN and CDR2 is SYDVKM. This CDR3 region has 12 residues. V gave up 7 bases and J gave up 3 bases, with 9 bases separating them. The CDR3 sequence is CASTSGYYGYTF. In DNA, the CDR3 is TGTGCCAGCACATCGGGTTACTATGGCTACACCTTC.

This clone was seen a few times. The chain couples TRBV5-6 to TRBJ1-2, with 7 bases lining up with TRBD1. From germline, CDR1 is SGHDT and CDR2 YYEEEE. The CDR3 sequence is 15 residues long. Trimming took 4 bases from V and 6 from J; bases not matched to a gene: 12. The CDR3 DNA reads as TGTGCCAGCAGCCGCGACAGGGCCACTTGGGATGGCTACACCTTC. Translated: CASSRDRATWDGYTF.

CDR3 DNA: TGTGCCAGCAGCGCGGGCGGGGTGGTGGAGACCCAGTACTTC. Its translation is CASSAGGVVETQYF. The V and J genes are TRBV9 and TRBJ2-5; the D gene is possibly TRBD2 (6 bases). This CDR3 region has 14 residues. V lost 3 bases and J 5 bases, leaving 14 bases between the germline ends. CDR1 is SGDLS and CDR2 is YYNGEE in the germline V gene.

The rearrangement links TRBV7-2 to TRBJ2-3; 9 positions agree with TRBD1. CDR3 length equals 16 residues. The germline V gene encodes CDR1 SGHTA and CDR2 FQGNSA. The ends lost 7 bases at V and 9 bases at J; junction bases unmatched: 17. This CDR3 reads CASTNGGTGWGWTQYF. The CDR3 coding sequence is TGTGCCAGCACCAATGGCGGGACAGGGTGGGGGTGGACGCAGTATTTT.

The chain carries TRBV28 and TRBJ1-2; 9 bases match TRBD1. J was trimmed by 4 bases and V by 3 bases; bases with no gene match: 3. This CDR3 is 14 amino acids long. From germline, CDR1 is MDHEN and CDR2 SYDVKM. The CDR3 spells CASSFTGGGYGYTF. The CDR3 nucleotides read TGTGCCAGCAGTTTTACAGGGGGCGGCTATGGCTACACCTTC.

This clone has only one observation. The chain joins TRBV27 to TRBJ2-6, with unresolved D. Germline CDR1 MNHEY, CDR2 SMNVEV (reference sequence). V gave up 6 bases and J gave up 1 base, with 4 bases separating them. CDR3 length: 13 residues. As DNA, the CDR3 is TGTGCCAGCAGCCCGTCTGGGGCCAACGTCCTGACTTTC. Its protein is CASSPSGANVLTF.

V gene TRBV15 combines with J gene TRBJ2-5, with a possible D match to TRBD2 (6 bases). This CDR3 contains 16 residues. Trimming removed 0 bases from V and 7 bases from J, with 18 bases in between. Germline loops: CDR1 LNHNV, CDR2 YYDKDF (reference sequence). CDR3 region: CATSRETGGVRGTQYF. The CDR3 nucleotides read TGTGCCACCAGCAGAGAAACAGGAGGGGTAAGGGGGACCCAGTACTTC.

The CDR3 sequence: CASSSRAGEAFF. In nucleotides, the CDR3 is TGTGCCAGTAGTAGCAGGGCTGGGGAAGCTTTCTTT. The chain employs TRBV19 and TRBJ1-1; possible D gene TRBD1, 5 bases. The CDR3 runs to 12 residues. The germline CDR1 and CDR2 sequences are LNHDA and SQIVND (reference sequence). V was shortened by 4 bases and J by 8 bases, with 11 bases between the two germline ends.

V and J are TRBV27 and TRBJ2-5; 8 positions agree with TRBD2. The ends lost 7 bases at V and 5 bases at J; junction bases unmatched: 9. Germline V CDR1 and CDR2: MNHEY, SMNVEV (reference sequence). The CDR3 covers 14 residues. The CDR3 coding sequence is TGTGCCAGCAAACGGGGGGGCGGGATGGAGACCCAGTACTTC. Its protein product is CASKRGGGMETQYF.

The chain carries TRBV18 and TRBJ1-1; the D is unclear. CDR1 is KGHSH, CDR2 LQKENI, per germline. This CDR3 comprises 15 residues. Trimming stripped 8 bases from V and 0 bases from J, with 16 bases between. The CDR3 DNA reads as TGTGCCAGCACCCCAACTGCCGATATGAACACTGAAGCTTTCTTT. This gives the protein CASTPTADMNTEAFF.

V is TRBV5-4 and J is TRBJ2-3; 7 positions match TRBD1. V gave up 5 bases and J gave up 0 bases; unmatched junction bases: 6. Germline loops: CDR1 SGHNT, CDR2 YYREEE (reference sequence). The CDR3 is made up of 15 amino acids. This chain's CDR3 is CASRPGTASTDTQYF. CDR3 sequence (DNA): TGTGCCAGCAGGCCCGGGACAGCTAGCACAGATACGCAGTATTTT.

The chain carries TRBV7-9 and TRBJ2-5; a weak D match, TRBD2 (5 bases). Germline V CDR1 and CDR2: SEHNR, FQNEAQ (reference sequence). V gave up 1 base and J gave up 4 bases, with 10 bases separating them. The CDR3 is made up of 14 amino acids. The CDR3 protein is CASSLGEGRETQYF. DNA of the CDR3: TGTGCCAGCAGCTTAGGTGAGGGTCGAGAGACCCAGTACTTC.

In this sample, this clone turned up a few times. The chain couples TRBV2 to TRBJ1-2; TRBD1 agrees at 7 bases. Germline loops: CDR1 SNHLY, CDR2 FYNNEI. The ends lost 3 bases at V and 5 bases at J; junction bases unmatched: 15. There are 17 residues in the CDR3. The CDR3 spells CASSESGDREALYGYTF. CDR3 DNA sequence: TGTGCCAGCAGTGAGAGCGGAGACAGGGAAGCCCTATATGGCTACACCTTC.

V and J are TRBV7-9 and TRBJ2-7; D ambiguous. Trimming stripped 5 bases from V and 0 bases from J, with 5 bases between. CDR1 and CDR2 from the germline V gene are SEHNR and FQNEAQ (reference sequence). CDR3 size: 12 residues. CDR3 DNA: TGTGCCAGCAGCGCCGGCTCCTACGAGCAGTACTTC. This codes for CASSAGSYEQYF. The variable domain in full, completed from reference TRBV7-9 and TRBJ2-7, reads DTGVSQNPRHKITKRGQNVTFRCDPISEHNRLYWYRQTLGQGPEFLTYFQNEAQLEKSRLLSDRFSAERPKGSFSTLEIQRTEQGDSAMYLCASSAGSYEQYFGPGTRLTVT.

V is TRBV29-1 and J is TRBJ1-2, with 9 positions matching TRBD1. V was clipped by 6 bases and J by 2 bases; unmatched bases: 4. Germline V lookup: CDR1 SQVTM, CDR2 ANQGSEA. This CDR3 has 13 amino acids. The CDR3 loop reads CSVRDRVNYGYTF. As DNA, the CDR3 is TGCAGCGTACGGGACAGGGTAAACTATGGCTACACCTTC.

The gene calls are TRBV20-1 and TRBJ2-5, with D possibly being TRBD2 (5 bases). This CDR3 is built from 11 residues. Per germline, CDR1 DFQATT and CDR2 SNEGSKA (reference sequence). V was shortened by 7 bases and J by 5 bases, with 11 bases between the two germline ends. The CDR3 sequence is CSGPWRETQYF. CDR3 DNA: TGCAGTGGCCCTTGGAGGGAGACCCAGTACTTC.

The rearrangement links TRBV28 to TRBJ2-3; 7 bases align to TRBD2. Trimming at V came to 3 bases and at J to 3 bases, leaving 6 bases not matched to a gene. This CDR3 is 15 amino acids long. The germline V gene has CDR1 MDHEN and CDR2 SYDVKM. The CDR3 DNA follows: TGTGCCAGCAGTTTTGGCGGGGGATTAACAGATACGCAGTATTTT. Translating it yields CASSFGGGLTDTQYF.

The chain recombines TRBV7-3 with TRBJ2-2; D gene ambiguous. The V end was cut by 3 bases, the J end by 0 bases, with 8 bases between. The germline CDR1 and CDR2 sequences are SGHTA and FQGTGA. The CDR3 spans 15 residues. DNA of the CDR3: TGTGCCAGCAGCTTGGGCAGGTCGAACACCGGGGAGCTGTTTTTT. As protein: CASSLGRSNTGELFF.

This clone was recorded only once. The rearrangement links TRBV9 to TRBJ2-2; perhaps TRBD2 as D (5 bases). Trimming pared 4 bases from V and 5 bases from J, leaving 12 bases between. Germline-derived CDR1 and CDR2 are SGDLS and YYNGEE. CDR3 length: 14 residues. CDR3 coding DNA: TGTGCCAGCAGCTCTCGGACTGATACCGGGGAGCTGTTTTTT. As protein: CASSSRTDTGELFF.

This chain joins TRBV6-5 and TRBJ2-5, with 7 bases matching TRBD1. The germline CDR1 and CDR2 sequences are MNHEY and SVGAGI. The CDR3 length is 11 residues. V was clipped by 5 bases and J by 9 bases; unmatched bases: 3. CDR3 sequence (DNA): TGTGCCAGCAGTAGGGGGCAGGCCCAGTACTTC. The encoded protein is CASSRGQAQYF.

The chain employs TRBV4-3 and TRBJ1-2, with D perhaps TRBD1 (5 bases). Trimming stripped 0 bases from V and 0 bases from J, with 14 bases between. CDR1 is LGHNA, CDR2 YSLEER, per germline. The CDR3 spans 17 residues. The CDR3 spells CASSQEGGGLSNYGYTF. The CDR3 DNA reads TGCGCCAGCAGCCAAGAGGGGGGAGGGCTTTCTAACTATGGCTACACCTTC.